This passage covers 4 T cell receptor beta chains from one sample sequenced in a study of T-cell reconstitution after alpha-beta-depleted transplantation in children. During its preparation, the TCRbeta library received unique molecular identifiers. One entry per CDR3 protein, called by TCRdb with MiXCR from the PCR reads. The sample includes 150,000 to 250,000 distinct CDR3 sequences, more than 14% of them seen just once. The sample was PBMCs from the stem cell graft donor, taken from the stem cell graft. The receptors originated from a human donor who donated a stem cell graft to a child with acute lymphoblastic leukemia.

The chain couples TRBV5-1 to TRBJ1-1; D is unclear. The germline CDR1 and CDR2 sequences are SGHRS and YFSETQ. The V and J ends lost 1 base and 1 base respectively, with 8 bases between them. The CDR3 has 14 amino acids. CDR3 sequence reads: CASSLRTQNTEAFF. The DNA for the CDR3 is TGCGCCAGCAGCTTGCGTACACAGAACACTGAAGCTTTCTTT.

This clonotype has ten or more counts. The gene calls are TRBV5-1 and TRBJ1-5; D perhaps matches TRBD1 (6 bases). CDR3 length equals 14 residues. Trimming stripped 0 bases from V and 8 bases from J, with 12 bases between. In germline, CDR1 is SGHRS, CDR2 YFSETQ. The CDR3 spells CASSLVGGREPQHF. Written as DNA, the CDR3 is TGCGCCAGCAGCTTGGTCGGGGGCAGAGAGCCCCAGCATTTT.

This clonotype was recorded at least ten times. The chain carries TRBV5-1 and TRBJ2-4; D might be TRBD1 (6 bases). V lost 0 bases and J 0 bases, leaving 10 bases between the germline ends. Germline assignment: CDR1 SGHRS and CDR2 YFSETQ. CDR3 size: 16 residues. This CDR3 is CASSLGTVLAKNIQYF. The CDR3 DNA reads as TGCGCCAGCAGCTTGGGGACAGTACTAGCCAAAAACATTCAGTACTTC.

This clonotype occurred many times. The CDR3, as DNA: TGTGCCAGCAGCTTAGGTAGCGGGAGGACTGAGCAGTTCTTC. Protein: CASSLGSGRTEQFF. The chain carries TRBV7-2 and TRBJ2-1; TRBD2 matches at 10 bases. Trimming cost V 1 base and J 9 bases; bases outside gene matches: 3. The V gene's germline CDR1 is SGHTA and CDR2 FQGNSA. The CDR3 runs to 14 residues.